The 11 T cell receptor beta chains given below trace back to one sample, sequenced in a study of T cell responses to AZD1222 COVID-19 vaccine. Sequencing was performed with immunoSEQ multiplex PCR; in TCRdb, only in-frame clones are kept and a portion is missing. The sample has about 67,000 clones; roughly 80% are singletons. Sample: peripheral blood, taken on day 0 of AZD1222 vaccination. The receptors were gathered from an adult in good health.

V gene TRBV9 combines with J gene TRBJ1-2; 9 positions match TRBD1. The CDR3 runs to 16 residues. After removal of 1 base from V and 6 bases from J, the junction contained 10 bases not matched to a gene. Per the germline V gene, CDR1 is SGDLS and CDR2 is YYNGEE. The DNA for the CDR3 is TGTGCCAGCAGCGTACATACAGGGGGCGGTTCGGATGGCTACACCTTC. Protein sequence: CASSVHTGGGSDGYTF.

V and J are TRBV18 and TRBJ2-2, with TRBD2 as a possible D gene (5 bases). CDR3 length: 15 residues. The germline gives CDR1 KGHSH, CDR2 LQKENI. V was trimmed by 1 base and J by 1 base, leaving 7 bases between them. CDR3 sequence: CASSPQLGNTGELFF. CDR3 nucleotides: TGTGCCAGCTCACCACAACTAGGGAACACCGGGGAGCTGTTTTTT.

The J gene is TRBJ1-5, the V gene TRBV3-1 (or the pseudogene TRBV3-2); 7 bases match TRBD1. Germline V lookup: CDR1 LGHDT, CDR2 YNNKEL (reference sequence). CDR3 size: 14 residues. V was pared by 5 bases and J by 2 bases, with 3 bases of the junction left unmatched. The CDR3 is CASSSTGRNQPQHF. The CDR3 DNA follows: TGTGCCAGCAGCTCGACAGGGCGCAATCAGCCCCAGCATTTT.

The rearrangement uses TRBV28 and TRBJ2-1; no reliable D call. This CDR3 has 11 residues. Trimming took off 6 bases at V and 5 bases at J, with 5 bases between the two ends. Germline assignment: CDR1 MDHEN and CDR2 SYDVKM. The CDR3 spells CASRYNNEQFF. For the CDR3, the DNA is TGTGCCAGCAGGTACAACAATGAGCAGTTCTTC.

The V and J genes are TRBV2 and TRBJ1-1, with D perhaps TRBD1 (5 bases). CDR3 size: 12 residues. The germline V gene encodes CDR1 SNHLY and CDR2 FYNNEI. Trimming removed 8 bases at V and 5 bases at J, with 12 bases between. CDR3 bases: TGTGCCAGCGAAGGGGTAAGGACTGAAGCTTTCTTT. This codes for CASEGVRTEAFF. Looking up the rest from reference TRBV2 and TRBJ1-1 gives the full variable domain: EPEVTQTPSHQVTQMGQEVILRCVPISNHLYFYWYRQILGQKVEFLVSFYNNEISEKSEIFDDQFSVERPDGSNFTLKIRSTKLEDSAMYFCASEGVRTEAFFGQGTRLTVV.

The table lists this clone with a count of one. The V call is TRBV5-5, the J call TRBJ2-5; TRBD1 matches at 10 bases. V lost 0 bases to trimming and J lost 3 bases; unmatched junction nucleotides: 5. CDR1 is SGHKS and CDR2 is YYEKEE in the germline V gene (reference sequence). This CDR3 comprises 16 residues. This CDR3 reads CASSLGTGTGEETQYF. The DNA of the CDR3 is TGTGCCAGCAGCTTGGGGACCGGGACAGGGGAAGAGACCCAGTACTTC.

The chain recombines TRBV4-2 with TRBJ1-6; D ambiguous. Germline V gene lookup returns CDR1 LGHNA and CDR2 YNFKEQ. The length of the CDR3 is 17 residues. Trimming left V 2 bases short and J 4 bases short, with 15 bases between. CDR3 amino acids: CASSQPLEGTYNSPLHF. In DNA form, the CDR3 reads TGTGCCAGCAGCCAACCCCTGGAGGGAACTTATAATTCACCCCTCCACTTT.

The rearrangement joins TRBV6-5 to TRBJ1-5, with 7 bases fitting TRBD1. The CDR3 runs 12 residues. Per the germline V gene, CDR1 is MNHEY and CDR2 is SVGAGI. The V and J ends lost 7 bases and 5 bases, in that order; junction bases with no gene match: 2. The CDR3 sequence: CASIDRDQPQHF. CDR3 nucleotide sequence: TGTGCCAGCATAGACAGGGATCAGCCCCAGCATTTT.

In nucleotides, the CDR3 is TGTGCCAGCAGTCCCGGACAGGGACGAGAGACCCAGTACTTC. Its translation: CASSPGQGRETQYF. V and J are TRBV27 and TRBJ2-5; 8 bases match TRBD1. J was trimmed by 4 bases and V by 5 bases; bases with no gene match: 6. Looked up from germline, CDR1 is MNHEY and CDR2 is SMNVEV (reference sequence). This CDR3 contains 14 residues.

This clone was found a few times. This rearrangement joins TRBV5-1 to TRBJ2-3, with 10 positions matching TRBD1. The V gene end was trimmed by 3 bases and the J gene end by 5 bases; junction bases not matched to a gene: 6. Germline CDR1 and CDR2: SGHRS and YFSETQ. The CDR3 runs 15 residues. CDR3 region: CASSSRTGGIDTQYF. The CDR3 bases are TGCGCCAGCAGCTCCCGGACAGGGGGTATAGATACGCAGTATTTT.

This rearrangement joins TRBV21-1 to TRBJ2-7; TRBD1 is the table's D call, not checked against the DNA. TRBV21-1 is a known pseudogene. The CDR3 loop spans 17 amino acids. The DNA of the CDR3 is TGTGCCAGCAGAAACACCGTCAGGGACAGGGCATTTTACGAGCAGTACTTC. It specifies CASRNTVRDRAFYEQYF.